The TCR beta chain under discussion was sequenced for a study of shared clonotypes between healthy human individuals. Study results and caveats: In this cohort, only blood was sampled, and tissue repertoires likely differ.

On this clone: Its antigen is not identified.

The CDR3 loop spans 16 amino acids. V shed 4 bases and J shed 4 bases, with 16 bases lying between them. CDR1 MDHEN and CDR2 SYDVKM come from the germline V gene. CD4+ cells yielded CD45RA+ naive and CD45RA-negative memory subsets. Sequenced by immunoSEQ multiplex PCR; TCRdb stores in-frame clones only, minus some. The sample yields under 600,000 clones, 90% to 96% seen once. The clonotype originates from a woman aged 30 to 39 in good health. Sequenced: naive CD4+ T cells sorted from blood. Subset here: CD45RA+ positively selected. The V and J genes are TRBV28 and TRBJ2-2; the D gene could be TRBD1 or TRBD2 (5 bases each). In DNA form, the CDR3 reads TGTGCCAGCAGTTCCCCGGGACGCAAAAGCACCGGGGAGCTGTTTTTT. It translates to CASSSPGRKSTGELFF.